This record covers a single T cell receptor beta chain. The data stem from a study of T cell responses to AZD1222 COVID-19 vaccine. Profiled with immunoSEQ multiplex PCR; TCRdb holds only in-frame clones, not every one. The sample holds 120,000 or so clones, about 89% seen once. Germline V lookup: CDR1 SGHAT, CDR2 FQNNGV. V was shortened by 2 bases and J by 4 bases, with 11 bases between the two germline ends. The CDR3 has 14 amino acids. This clonotype originated in an adult in good health. Source: peripheral blood, taken on day 0 of AZD1222 vaccination. The rearrangement joins TRBV11-2 to TRBJ1-1; D gene ambiguous. CDR3 DNA: TGTGCCAGCAGCTTATGGAAGGGAGGCACTGAAGCTTTCTTT. Protein: CASSLWKGGTEAFF. Filled out from reference TRBV11-2 and TRBJ1-1, the complete variable domain reads EAGVAQSPRYKIIEKRQSVAFWCNPISGHATLYWYQQILGQGPKLLIQFQNNGVVDDSQLPKDRFSAERLKGVDSTLKIQPAKLEDSAVYLCASSLWKGGTEAFFGQGTRLTVV.